Listed here are 18 T cell receptor beta chains from one sample, sequenced in a study of cytomegalovirus exposure and HLA in healthy donors. The PCR used 60 Vbeta and 13 Jbeta primers. The protocol was immunoSEQ multiplex PCR, while the TCRdb copy is restricted to in-frame clones and leaves out a portion. The data show 120,000 to 150,000 clones, with approximately 80% seen just once and approximately 6.1% held by the top ten. The sequenced sample was PBMCs. Receptors originate from a man younger than 45 in good health and CMV-seropositive.

CDR3 protein: CASSYQGNGEKLFF. As DNA, the CDR3 is TGTGCCAGCAGTTACCAGGGGAATGGCGAAAAACTGTTTTTT. The V gene is TRBV6-6, the J gene TRBJ1-4; TRBD1 might be the D (6 bases). Germline CDR1 and CDR2: MNHNY and SVGAGI (reference sequence). The V and J ends lost 2 bases and 8 bases respectively, with 12 bases between them. CDR3 length equals 14 residues.

The genes are TRBV28 and TRBJ2-7; 10 nucleotides align to TRBD2. The V gene's germline CDR1 is MDHEN and CDR2 SYDVKM. This CDR3 is 19 amino acids long. J lost 7 bases, V lost 2 bases, and 20 bases had no gene match. This CDR3 reads CASSLKPQRGGLLAREQYF. The DNA for the CDR3 is TGTGCCAGCAGTTTAAAGCCCCAGCGGGGGGGCCTATTAGCGAGGGAGCAGTACTTC. Using reference TRBV28 and TRBJ2-7 for the parts outside the CDR3, the full variable domain is DVKVTQSSRYLVKRTGEKVFLECVQDMDHENMFWYRQDPGLGLRLIYFSYDVKMKEKGDIPEGYSVSREKKERFSLILESASTNQTSMYLCASSLKPQRGGLLAREQYFGPGTRLTVT.

The chain couples TRBV27 to TRBJ2-7; 7 bases line up with TRBD1. V lost 4 bases, J lost 3 bases, and 18 bases stayed unmatched. In germline, CDR1 is MNHEY, CDR2 SMNVEV (reference sequence). The CDR3 has 18 amino acids. In DNA, the CDR3 is TGTGCCAGCAGTTCCTTGTCCGGGACAGACACAGCGGTCTACGAGCAGTACTTC. It specifies CASSSLSGTDTAVYEQYF.

The chain has TRBV7-2 and TRBJ2-3, with 8 bases fitting TRBD1. CDR3 length: 14 residues. Germline-derived CDR1 and CDR2 are SGHTA and FQGNSA. V gave up 6 bases and J gave up 4 bases; unmatched junction bases: 6. The CDR3 DNA is TGTGCCAGCAGTCAACAGGGGGGTCCAGATACGCAGTATTTT. Protein product: CASSQQGGPDTQYF.

This chain links TRBV2 with TRBJ1-2, with a tentative D call TRBD1 (6 bases). CDR3 length: 15 amino acids. Germline CDR1 SNHLY, CDR2 FYNNEI. Trimming shortened V by 4 bases and J by 3 bases, and 15 bases separated the two germline ends. The CDR3 region is CASSGGGATYYGYTF. CDR3 nucleotide sequence: TGTGCCAGCAGTGGTGGGGGCGCGACATACTATGGCTACACCTTC.

The J gene is TRBJ1-6, the V gene TRBV2; D unresolved. The V end was cut by 5 bases, the J end by 9 bases, with 11 bases between. Germline V gene sequence: CDR1 SNHLY, CDR2 FYNNEI. The CDR3 sequence is 13 residues long. CDR3 region: CASSLTGSSPLHF. As DNA, the CDR3 is TGTGCCAGCAGTCTTACCGGGAGTTCACCCCTCCACTTT. Full variable domain (rest looked up from reference TRBV2 and TRBJ1-6): EPEVTQTPSHQVTQMGQEVILRCVPISNHLYFYWYRQILGQKVEFLVSFYNNEISEKSEIFDDQFSVERPDGSNFTLKIRSTKLEDSAMYFCASSLTGSSPLHFGNGTRLTVT.

The CDR3 here is CASQPPTGLVTGELFF. DNA of the CDR3: TGTGCCAGCCAACCGCCAACAGGGCTGGTCACCGGGGAGCTGTTTTTT. The rearrangement links TRBV18 to TRBJ2-2, with D tentatively TRBD1 (6 bases). CDR1 and CDR2 from the germline V gene are KGHSH and LQKENI. V was trimmed by 8 bases and J by 4 bases, leaving 20 bases between them. The CDR3 has 16 residues.

This clone was counted a few times. The V call is TRBV6-1, the J call TRBJ1-1, with a weak D call TRBD1 (5 bases). This CDR3 has 15 residues. CDR1 is MNHNS, CDR2 SASEGT, per germline. V shed 3 bases and J shed 2 bases, with 13 bases lying between them. The DNA of the CDR3 is TGTGCCAGCAGTGACTTGACAGCCATTAACACTGAAGCTTTCTTT. As protein: CASSDLTAINTEAFF.

The rearrangement uses TRBV6-5 and TRBJ1-6; the match to TRBD1 covers 10 bases. The V gene's germline CDR1 is MNHEY and CDR2 SVGAGI. The ends lost 5 bases at V and 7 bases at J; junction bases unmatched: 5. This CDR3 has 15 residues. CDR3: CASSPGTGENSPLHF. The CDR3, as DNA: TGTGCCAGCAGTCCCGGGACAGGGGAAAATTCACCCCTCCACTTT.

V is TRBV2 and J is TRBJ2-7; 7 nucleotides agree with TRBD1. Germline loops: CDR1 SNHLY, CDR2 FYNNEI. V was pared by 7 bases and J by 6 bases, with 9 bases of the junction left unmatched. The CDR3 totals 13 residues. DNA for the CDR3: TGTGCCAGCATCCGTACAGGGGTGGGCGAGCAGTACTTC. Protein sequence: CASIRTGVGEQYF.

The rearrangement joins TRBV9 to TRBJ1-5, with TRBD1 as a possible D gene (6 bases). Per the germline V gene, CDR1 is SGDLS and CDR2 is YYNGEE. The CDR3 consists of 16 residues. With 4 bases removed from V and 9 bases from J, the gap between germline ends came to 23 bases. The CDR3 protein is CASSPSQGHGTRPQHF. The CDR3 DNA reads TGTGCCAGCAGCCCGAGTCAGGGACATGGAACCCGGCCCCAGCATTTT.

The CDR3 protein is CASSKSGQGSYEQYF. CDR3 bases: TGTGCCAGCAGCAAATCGGGACAGGGTTCCTACGAGCAGTACTTC. The chain uses TRBV7-9 and TRBJ2-7, with 9 positions matching TRBD1. The germline V gene has CDR1 SEHNR and CDR2 FQNEAQ (reference sequence). This CDR3 has 15 amino acids. The trim removed 5 bases at V and 1 base at J, leaving 6 bases unmatched.

This clone was seen a handful of times. V and J are TRBV2 and TRBJ2-6; no definite D call. This CDR3 region has 17 residues. Trimming left V 6 bases short and J 9 bases short, with 24 bases between. The germline V gene encodes CDR1 SNHLY and CDR2 FYNNEI. CDR3: CASRGRSDISPHNVLTF. The CDR3 nucleotides are TGTGCCAGCAGAGGCAGGTCCGACATTTCCCCCCACAACGTCCTGACTTTC.

This chain links TRBV4-1 with TRBJ2-2, with 7 bases fitting TRBD2. The V gene's germline CDR1 is MGHRA and CDR2 YSYEKL. Trimming at V came to 1 base and at J to 7 bases, leaving 6 bases not matched to a gene. The CDR3 runs to 15 residues. The CDR3 loop is CASSQALLAVGELFF. The CDR3 DNA reads TGCGCCAGCAGCCAAGCCCTGCTAGCGGTCGGGGAGCTGTTTTTT.

CDR3 region: CASSLEGANSGANVLTF. For the CDR3, the DNA is TGTGCCAGCAGCTTGGAGGGAGCGAACTCTGGGGCCAACGTCCTGACTTTC. This chain links TRBV5-6 with TRBJ2-6, with D possibly matching TRBD2 (5 bases). The ends were cut back, 0 bases at V and 0 bases at J, with 10 bases in the middle. This CDR3 spans 17 amino acids. Germline CDR1 reads SGHDT; CDR2 reads YYEEEE.

V is TRBV6-1 and J is TRBJ2-5, with 8 bases identical to TRBD2. The DNA end lines up better with TRBJ2-7; the J call may be wrong. The CDR3 is made up of 15 amino acids. Germline values: CDR1 MNHNS, CDR2 SASEGT. The CDR3 loop reads CASILTLAGSYEQYF. For the CDR3, the DNA is TGTGCCAGCATTCTCACCCTAGCGGGTTCCTACGAGCAGTACTTC.

The genes are TRBV2 and TRBJ1-1; D is unclear. V was pared by 5 bases and J by 4 bases, with 11 bases between. Germline V CDR1 and CDR2: SNHLY, FYNNEI. The length of the CDR3 is 13 residues. The CDR3 loop reads CASSPGVVTEAFF. As DNA, the CDR3 is TGTGCCAGCAGTCCTGGTGTAGTCACTGAAGCTTTCTTT.

As to this clone: The same CDR3 arises from other DNA sequences in this sample as well. V usage is TRBV5-1 and J usage is TRBJ2-5; 7 nucleotides match TRBD1. This CDR3 has 14 amino acids. The V gene's germline CDR1 is SGHRS and CDR2 YFSETQ. After removal of 1 base from V and 1 base from J, the junction contained 1 base not matched to a gene. CDR3 sequence: CASSLSGGQETQYF. The CDR3, as DNA: TGCGCCAGCAGCTTGTCAGGGGGCCAAGAGACCCAGTACTTC.